What follows are 23 T cell receptor beta chains derived from one specimen sequenced in a study of T cells in Graves' hyperthyroidism and ophthalmopathy. Amplified regions were TCR beta CDR3 sequences from RNA transcripts. Researchers ran a first-round RT-PCR on the TCR CDR3 using the HTBI primer set. TCRdb analysed the multiplex PCR reads with MiXCR anew, one entry per CDR3 protein. The table includes hundreds of thousands of distinct CDR3 sequences, approximately 26% detected once. What was sequenced was blood. All receptors derive from a middle-aged man with Graves' hyperthyroidism that later progressed to Graves' ophthalmopathy.

This clonotype was counted ten times or more. The genes are TRBV5-4 and TRBJ2-7; D remains ambiguous. This CDR3 is 12 amino acids long. Germline loops: CDR1 SGHNT, CDR2 YYREEE (reference sequence). The V end lost 5 bases, the J end lost 7 bases, and 13 bases lay between the germline ends. CDR3 residues: CASSSPSEEQYF. The CDR3 DNA sequence: TGTGCCAGCAGTTCCCCGTCGGAGGAGCAGTACTTC.

This clonotype was recorded many times. The chain joins TRBV19 to TRBJ1-2; the match to TRBD1 covers 10 bases. This CDR3 is built from 14 residues. The V gene end was trimmed by 3 bases and the J gene end by 6 bases; junction bases not matched to a gene: 4. Germline V gene lookup returns CDR1 LNHDA and CDR2 SQIVND (reference sequence). Written as DNA, the CDR3 is TGTGCCAGTAGTATCGGGACAGGGGCGGATGGCTACACCTTC. Translation: CASSIGTGADGYTF. Using reference TRBV19 and TRBJ1-2 for the parts outside the CDR3, the full variable domain is DGGITQSPKYLFRKEGQNVTLSCEQNLNHDAMYWYRQDPGQGLRLIYYSQIVNDFQKGDIAEGYSVSREKKESFPLTVTSAQKNPTAFYLCASSIGTGADGYTFGSGTRLTVV.

This clonotype was observed at least ten times. J is TRBJ2-7 and V is TRBV10-3; D perhaps matches TRBD1 (5 bases). V was clipped by 2 bases and J by 3 bases, with 5 bases between them. Per germline, CDR1 ENHRY and CDR2 SYGVKD. The CDR3 totals 12 residues. In DNA form, the CDR3 reads TGTGCCATCAGTGAGGGACACTACGAGCAGTACTTC. It yields the protein CAISEGHYEQYF.

This clonotype has a count of ten or more. The V gene is TRBV7-6, the J gene TRBJ2-3; either TRBD1 or TRBD2 may fit D (5 bases each). The germline V gene encodes CDR1 SGHVS and CDR2 FNYEAQ. Trimming pared 4 bases from V and 6 bases from J, leaving 11 bases between. The CDR3 is 13 residues long. This chain's CDR3 is CASSWTRGDTQYF. The CDR3, as DNA: TGTGCCAGCAGCTGGACGAGGGGTGATACGCAGTATTTT.

Ten or more counts support this clonotype. V gene TRBV6-1 combines with J gene TRBJ1-1; perhaps TRBD1 as D (6 bases). V lost 7 bases and J lost 5, with 11 bases in between. Germline V gene data show CDR1 as MNHNS and CDR2 as SASEGT. The CDR3 contains 12 residues. CDR3 loop: CASTTGLTEAFF. The CDR3 nucleotides are TGTGCCAGCACCACAGGGTTGACTGAAGCTTTCTTT.

Many counts were recorded for this clonotype. This chain connects TRBV29-1 to TRBJ1-2, with 8 nucleotides matching TRBD1. This CDR3 is built from 13 residues. Trimming cost V 4 bases and J 4 bases; bases outside gene matches: 5. The germline V gene encodes CDR1 SQVTM and CDR2 ANQGSEA. Here the CDR3 reads CSVVGQAGYGYTF. The CDR3 DNA is TGCAGCGTTGTGGGACAGGCGGGCTATGGCTACACCTTC.

This clonotype was found many times. The chain is built from TRBV10-1 and TRBJ2-7; no reliable D call. Germline CDR1 WNHNN, CDR2 SYGVQD (reference sequence). This CDR3 has 14 amino acids. Trimming pared 5 bases from V and 2 bases from J, leaving 13 bases between. CDR3 amino acids: CASSPLRGAYEQYF. The CDR3, as DNA: TGCGCCAGCAGTCCCCTCCGCGGAGCCTACGAGCAGTACTTC.

This clonotype was detected many times. V and J are TRBV20-1 and TRBJ1-1; 7 nucleotides match TRBD1. Germline CDR1 and CDR2: DFQATT and SNEGSKA (reference sequence). This CDR3 is built from 13 residues. V was pared by 6 bases and J by 5 bases, with 9 bases of the junction left unmatched. The CDR3 DNA is TGCAGTGCCAACAGGGGCGGGCGGACTGAAGCTTTCTTT. Translated: CSANRGGRTEAFF.

The chain uses TRBV5-1 and TRBJ1-6; 11 nucleotides align to TRBD1. This CDR3 region has 15 residues. V was pared by 4 bases and J by 8 bases, with 5 bases of the junction left unmatched. Germline assignment: CDR1 SGHRS and CDR2 YFSETQ. The chain's CDR3 is CASSPGTGGHSPLHF. As DNA, the CDR3 is TGCGCCAGCAGCCCCGGGACAGGGGGTCATTCACCCCTCCACTTT.

Many counts were recorded for this clonotype. The J gene is TRBJ2-7, the V gene TRBV12-3 or TRBV12-4, with a weak D call TRBD2 (5 bases). The V and J ends lost 5 bases and 7 bases respectively, with 21 bases between them. The CDR3 runs to 15 residues. This CDR3 reads CASSKGSDPSGEQYF. CDR3 DNA: TGTGCCAGCAGTAAGGGTAGCGACCCGTCGGGGGAGCAGTACTTC.

The V gene is TRBV29-1, the J gene TRBJ1-2, with TRBD1 as a possible D gene (6 bases). Between the trimmed V and J ends, which lost 4 bases and 7 bases, there was a span of 10 bases. CDR1 is SQVTM and CDR2 is ANQGSEA in the germline V gene. This CDR3 region has 11 residues. The CDR3 DNA sequence: TGCAGCGTTGCGGGGACACCTGGCTACACCTTC. Translating gives CSVAGTPGYTF.

The sample holds many counts of this clonotype. The chain is built from TRBV29-1 and TRBJ2-5, with D possibly TRBD2 on 6 matching bases. Trimming took 3 bases from V and 3 from J, leaving 20 bases between them. The CDR3 totals 16 residues. Germline V gene sequence: CDR1 SQVTM, CDR2 ANQGSEA. The CDR3 reads CSVEAPIGWGEETQYF. Written as DNA, the CDR3 is TGCAGCGTTGAGGCCCCGATAGGCTGGGGGGAAGAGACCCAGTACTTC.

This clonotype was seen repeatedly, ten times or more. The rearrangement links TRBV11-2 to TRBJ2-2; D unclear. Trimming removed 1 base from V and 1 base from J, with 7 bases in between. CDR3 size: 15 residues. Germline CDR1 is SGHAT and CDR2 is FQNNGV. The CDR3 DNA follows: TGTGCCAGCAGCTTAGTGCCGGGGAACACCGGGGAGCTGTTTTTT. Its translation is CASSLVPGNTGELFF.

This clonotype appeared many times. The chain couples TRBV7-3 to TRBJ2-5; TRBD1 agrees at 11 bases. This CDR3 is 15 amino acids long. V trimming: 4 bases; J trimming: 5 bases; junction bases outside the gene matches: 6. CDR1 and CDR2 from the germline V gene are SGHTA and FQGTGA. The DNA of the CDR3 is TGTGCCAGCAGCTCCTCCGGGACAGGGGGTGAGACCCAGTACTTC. It yields the protein CASSSSGTGGETQYF.

This clonotype was seen ten or more times. The chain carries TRBV6-1 and TRBJ2-5; maybe TRBD2 (5 bases). The CDR3 is made up of 16 amino acids. V was clipped by 6 bases and J by 1 base, with 18 bases between them. In germline, CDR1 is MNHNS, CDR2 SASEGT. CDR3 region: CASRTLSGGSQETQYF. CDR3 coding DNA: TGTGCCAGCAGGACTCTCTCCGGTGGGAGCCAAGAGACCCAGTACTTC.

This clonotype was observed a few times. The chain uses TRBV7-6 and TRBJ2-5; D not resolved. V was trimmed by 2 bases and J by 5 bases, leaving 9 bases between them. The CDR3 totals 13 residues. CDR1 is SGHVS, CDR2 FNYEAQ, per germline. This chain's CDR3 is CASSLSHEETQYF. Written as DNA, the CDR3 is TGTGCCAGCAGCTTAAGCCATGAGGAGACCCAGTACTTC. The whole variable domain, filled in from reference TRBV7-6 and TRBJ2-5, reads GAGVSQSPRYKVTKRGQDVALRCDPISGHVSLYWYRQALGQGPEFLTYFNYEAQQDKSGLPNDRFSAERPEGSISTLTIQRTEQRDSAMYRCASSLSHEETQYFGPGTRLLVL.

This chain joins TRBV6-1 and TRBJ2-5; either TRBD1 or TRBD2 may supply D (5 bases each). The CDR3 totals 16 residues. Germline CDR1 reads MNHNS; CDR2 reads SASEGT. V lost 4 bases and J lost 7, with 22 bases in between. This CDR3 reads CASSGTPGPKSGTQYF. DNA for the CDR3: TGTGCCAGCAGTGGAACCCCGGGACCCAAAAGCGGGACCCAGTACTTC.

This chain joins TRBV20-1 and TRBJ1-2; D not certain. Germline V CDR1 and CDR2: DFQATT, SNEGSKA (reference sequence). V lost 1 base and J 4 bases, leaving 10 bases between the germline ends. There are 13 residues in the CDR3. The CDR3 loop is CSARGSSSYGYTF. The CDR3 bases are TGCAGTGCTAGAGGATCATCTAGCTATGGCTACACCTTC.

The V and J genes are TRBV7-8 and TRBJ2-2; TRBD1 or TRBD2 may be the D gene (6 bases each). The ends were cut back, 3 bases at V and 2 bases at J, with 10 bases in the middle. In germline, CDR1 is SGHVS, CDR2 FQNEAQ. The CDR3 extends over 15 amino acids. CDR3 sequence reads: CASSLGGYNTGELFF. The DNA for the CDR3 is TGTGCCAGCAGCTTGGGGGGCTACAACACCGGGGAGCTGTTTTTT.

This clonotype was picked up many times. The CDR3 sequence: CASSENNYGYTF. The CDR3 DNA sequence: TGTGCCAGTTCGGAGAATAACTATGGCTACACCTTC. The chain joins TRBV27 to TRBJ1-2; D is unclear. Trimming cost V 9 bases and J 1 base, with 9 bases left between them. Germline-derived CDR1 and CDR2 are MNHEY and SMNVEV (reference sequence). This CDR3 has 12 residues.

This clonotype was observed many times. This chain links TRBV20-1 with TRBJ2-5; 8 nucleotides match TRBD1. Germline CDR1 reads DFQATT; CDR2 reads SNEGSKA (reference sequence). The CDR3 has 14 residues. V was clipped by 3 bases and J by 5 bases; unmatched bases: 8. The CDR3 here is CSASYTGGTETQYF. Here the CDR3 DNA reads TGCAGTGCTAGTTACACAGGGGGTACGGAGACCCAGTACTTC.

This sequence joins TRBV11-1 and TRBJ2-7; D gene uncertain. CDR3 length: 17 amino acids. CDR1 is SGHAT, CDR2 FQDESV, per germline (reference sequence). V lost 6 bases and J 3 bases, leaving 24 bases between the germline ends. CDR3 sequence reads: CASSGCLSAPGCYEQYF. Here the CDR3 DNA reads TGTGCCAGCAGTGGCTGTCTCAGCGCCCCGGGTTGCTACGAGCAGTACTTC.

This clonotype was observed many times. The chain is built from TRBV24-1 and TRBJ2-2; possible D gene TRBD2, 5 bases. The germline CDR1 and CDR2 sequences are KGHDR and SFDVKD. This CDR3 has 17 amino acids. Deletions cut 1 base from V and 5 bases from J, with 16 bases between. CDR3 in amino acids: CATSDFGIATNTGELFF. CDR3 bases: TGTGCCACCAGTGATTTCGGGATAGCGACAAATACCGGGGAGCTGTTTTTT.